The sequence of this T cell receptor (beta chain) was determined in a study of shared clonotypes between healthy human individuals. Turning to the study itself: Each donor's CD4 naive and CD4 memory cells filled three plates apiece, CD8 naive two, and CD8 memory one. Regarding the study as a whole: In general, naive subsets displayed greater estimated richness than memory subsets did. Genetic and exposure-history diversity was limited by the small donor number.

Per germline, CDR1 MNHEY and CDR2 SMNVEV (reference sequence). CDR3 length equals 14 residues. V was clipped by 8 bases and J by 4 bases; unmatched bases: 4. Comments on this clone: Its specificity is unknown. This sample also contains other DNA sequences that code for the same CDR3.

Naive CD8 isolation took CD45RO-negative cells positively selected for CCR7 and excluded terminally differentiated effector memory CD45RA+ cells. In the authors' workflow: Without quality scores, immunoSEQ junctional reads could not be filtered like full-length reads. TCRdb's table, derived via immunoSEQ multiplex PCR, lists solely in-frame clones and lacks some. That table is the source of V, J and clone size, and D and trimming were worked out from the DNA. In the table there are just over 2,000,000 clones, about 95% of which are singletons. The chain couples TRBV27 to TRBJ1-4; the match to TRBD1 covers 10 bases. The receptor was derived from a man aged 18 to 29 in good health. The material sequenced was naive CD8+ T cells sorted from blood. CDR3 coding DNA: TGTGCCAGCTCTTGGACAGGGGGTAATGAAAAACTGTTTTTT. Encoded protein: CASSWTGGNEKLFF.